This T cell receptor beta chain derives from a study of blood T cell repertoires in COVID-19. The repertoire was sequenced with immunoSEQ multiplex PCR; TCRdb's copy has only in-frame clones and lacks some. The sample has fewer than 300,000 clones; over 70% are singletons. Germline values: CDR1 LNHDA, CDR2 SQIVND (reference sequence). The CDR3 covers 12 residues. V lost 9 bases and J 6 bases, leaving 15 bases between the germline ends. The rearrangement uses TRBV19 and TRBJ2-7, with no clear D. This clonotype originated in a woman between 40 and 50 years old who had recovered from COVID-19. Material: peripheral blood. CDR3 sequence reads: CASRSSLSEQYF. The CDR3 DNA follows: TGTGCCAGCCGTAGCTCCTTATCCGAGCAGTACTTC.